This passage covers 21 T cell receptor beta chains from one sample sequenced in a study of blood T cell repertoires in COVID-19. Generated by immunoSEQ multiplex PCR, the TCRdb table keeps only in-frame clones and is missing some. The profile shows 390,000 or so clones, 87% of them singletons. The specimen sequenced was PBMCs or T cells enriched from blood (not recorded which). The receptors here all came from a woman aged 45 to 65 who had recovered from COVID-19.

The genes are TRBV9 and TRBJ2-3; weak D call: TRBD1 (7 bases). The CDR3 covers 16 residues. Germline V gene lookup returns CDR1 SGDLS and CDR2 YYNGEE. V was clipped by 3 bases and J by 3 bases, with 17 bases between them. The CDR3 region is CASSAQPGGLTDTQYF. The CDR3 coding sequence is TGTGCCAGCAGCGCCCAACCAGGGGGGTTGACAGATACGCAGTATTTT.

The J gene is TRBJ2-1, the V gene TRBV7-2; TRBD2 agrees at 7 bases. The CDR3 sequence is 14 residues long. CDR1 is SGHTA and CDR2 is FQGNSA in the germline V gene. Unmatched junction bases numbered 5, after V lost 5 bases and J lost 4 bases. Here the CDR3 reads CASSEGLLYNEQFF. The CDR3 bases are TGTGCCAGCAGCGAGGGACTACTTTACAATGAGCAGTTCTTC.

Here the CDR3 DNA reads TGCGCCAGCAGCTTGGGTAGTGCGGGAACCCCTTACCAAACTGAAGCTTTCTTT. Translating it yields CASSLGSAGTPYQTEAFF. This chain uses TRBV4-1 with TRBJ1-1; D gene ambiguous. The germline CDR1 and CDR2 sequences are MGHRA and YSYEKL. V was trimmed by 5 bases and J by 5 bases, leaving 27 bases between them. This CDR3 comprises 18 residues.

This clone was seen just once. The gene calls are TRBV25-1 and TRBJ1-2, with no clear D. This CDR3 contains 12 residues. The germline gives CDR1 MGHDK, CDR2 SYGVNS. Trimming removed 7 bases from V and 4 bases from J, with 10 bases in between. The CDR3 protein is CASTPNGYGYTF. The CDR3 coding sequence is TGTGCCAGCACCCCAAACGGCTATGGCTACACCTTC.

This clone appeared once. The rearrangement uses TRBV19 and TRBJ1-4, with 10 nucleotides matching TRBD1. Losses at the gene ends were 3 bases for V and 0 bases for J; bases not matched to a gene: 16. Germline CDR1 reads LNHDA; CDR2 reads SQIVND (reference sequence). This CDR3 has 21 amino acids. The CDR3 DNA reads TGTGCCAGTAGTATTGGCCGACAGGGGGCCTCAGTTGGTGCAACTAATGAAAAACTGTTTTTT. Its translation is CASSIGRQGASVGATNEKLFF.

The chain is built from TRBV7-9 and TRBJ1-1; TRBD1 is a possible D gene (5 bases). This CDR3 has 13 residues. V was cut by 4 bases and J by 4 bases, with 10 bases left in between. Germline lookup yields CDR1 SEHNR and CDR2 FQNEAQ (reference sequence). The chain's CDR3 is CASSSAGPTEAFF. Here the CDR3 DNA reads TGTGCCAGCAGCTCCGCAGGGCCCACTGAAGCTTTCTTT.

The DNA of the CDR3 is TGTGCCATCAGTGAGTCGAGGAACACCATATATTTT. It yields the protein CAISESRNTIYF. The rearrangement links TRBV10-3 to TRBJ1-3; D unclear. The length of the CDR3 is 12 residues. The V gene's germline CDR1 is ENHRY and CDR2 SYGVKD. V shed 0 bases and J shed 7 bases, with 4 bases lying between them.

The chain couples TRBV6-1 to TRBJ2-2; 7 bases are shared with TRBD1. Losses at the gene ends were 1 base for V and 4 bases for J; bases not matched to a gene: 3. The CDR3 loop spans 15 amino acids. Looked up from germline, CDR1 is MNHNS and CDR2 is SASEGT. The CDR3 loop reads CASSEEPGGTGELFF. As DNA, the CDR3 is TGTGCCAGCAGTGAAGAACCAGGGGGCACCGGGGAGCTGTTTTTT.

This chain connects TRBV9 to TRBJ2-3, with TRBD2 identical over 8 bases. The ends lost 4 bases at V and 6 bases at J; junction bases unmatched: 7. Germline CDR1 is SGDLS and CDR2 is YYNGEE. CDR3 size: 14 residues. The CDR3 nucleotides read TGTGCCAGCAGCTTCGGCGGGGGGCCCGATACGCAGTATTTT. This translates into CASSFGGGPDTQYF.

This clone appeared once. The CDR3 reads CASSLQTGGGHNEQFF. The DNA of the CDR3 is TGTGCCAGCAGCTTGCAGACAGGGGGGGGACACAATGAGCAGTTCTTC. The chain joins TRBV7-9 to TRBJ2-1, with 9 bases matching TRBD1. CDR1 and CDR2 (germline): SEHNR, FQNEAQ (reference sequence). The CDR3 totals 16 residues. Losses at the gene ends were 3 bases for V and 5 bases for J; bases not matched to a gene: 8.

J is TRBJ1-2 and V is TRBV10-3; D is unclear. V was pared by 2 bases and J by 12 bases, with 16 bases between. Germline assignment: CDR1 ENHRY and CDR2 SYGVKD. This CDR3 has 13 amino acids. The CDR3 coding sequence is TGTGCCATCAGTGAGAACAGCGGCCTGGGGAACACCTTC. Its protein is CAISENSGLGNTF.

With regard to this clone: The identical CDR3 is also encoded by other nucleotide sequences in the sample. This CDR3 is CASSPLGGQPQHF. The CDR3 region has the DNA TGTGCCAGCAGCCCCCTGGGGGGGCAGCCCCAGCATTTT. The chain combines TRBV3-1 (or the pseudogene TRBV3-2) with TRBJ1-5; tentative D call: TRBD1 (5 bases). Trimming took off 4 bases at V and 7 bases at J, with 11 bases between the two ends. This CDR3 region has 13 residues. Germline V gene sequence: CDR1 LGHDT, CDR2 YNNKEL (reference sequence).

This clone was found once. The chain combines TRBV28 with TRBJ1-2; 9 nucleotides align to TRBD1. V was pared by 5 bases and J by 5 bases, with 9 bases of the junction left unmatched. Germline loops: CDR1 MDHEN, CDR2 SYDVKM. The CDR3 loop spans 15 amino acids. The CDR3 region has the DNA TGTGCCAGCAGTCAACCGGGACAGGGTGTTTATGGCTACACCTTC. Translated: CASSQPGQGVYGYTF.

The chain is built from TRBV7-2 and TRBJ2-1; 9 bases match TRBD1. With V trimmed by 4 bases and J by 7 bases, 14 bases remained unmatched. Germline CDR1 SGHTA, CDR2 FQGNSA. The CDR3 length is 17 residues. CDR3 protein: CASSSSSPGQGFNEQFF. The CDR3 DNA sequence: TGTGCCAGCAGCTCGTCCTCCCCGGGACAGGGATTTAATGAGCAGTTCTTC. Full variable domain (remainder filled in from reference TRBV7-2 and TRBJ2-1): GAGVSQSPSNKVTEKGKDVELRCDPISGHTALYWYRQSLGQGLEFLIYFQGNSAPDKSGLPSDRFSAERTGGSVSTLTIQRTQQEDSAVYLCASSSSSPGQGFNEQFFGPGTRLTVL.

V usage is TRBV5-1 and J usage is TRBJ1-2; TRBD1 might be the D (6 bases). In germline, CDR1 is SGHRS, CDR2 YFSETQ. The V end lost 2 bases, the J end lost 4 bases, and 30 bases lay between the germline ends. CDR3 length: 20 residues. The CDR3 protein is CASSFLKRTDSLGGGYGYTF. The DNA for the CDR3 is TGCGCCAGCAGCTTCCTAAAACGGACAGACAGCCTTGGGGGTGGCTATGGCTACACCTTC.

The chain has TRBV2 and TRBJ1-2; D perhaps matches TRBD1 (6 bases). Germline loops: CDR1 SNHLY, CDR2 FYNNEI. The CDR3 length is 12 residues. V dropped 6 bases and J dropped 3 bases, with 8 bases sitting between them. The CDR3 loop is CASRRTDYGYTF. CDR3 in DNA: TGTGCCAGCAGAAGGACAGACTATGGCTACACCTTC.

V usage is TRBV5-4 and J usage is TRBJ2-7; D is uncertain. This CDR3 has 15 residues. Germline V gives CDR1 SGHNT, CDR2 YYREEE (reference sequence). V lost 0 bases to trimming and J lost 0 bases, with 10 bases between them. The CDR3 region is CASSLAEAISYEQYF. For the CDR3, the DNA is TGTGCCAGCAGCTTGGCAGAGGCAATCTCCTACGAGCAGTACTTC. The whole variable domain, remainder taken from reference TRBV5-4 and TRBJ2-7, is ETGVTQSPTHLIKTRGQQVTLRCSSQSGHNTVSWYQQALGQGPQFIFQYYREEENGRGNFPPRFSGLQFPNYSSELNVNALELDDSALYLCASSLAEAISYEQYFGPGTRLTVT.

The V and J genes are TRBV18 and TRBJ1-5; D might be TRBD1 (6 bases). V lost 5 bases, J lost 5 bases, and 10 bases lay in between. The CDR3 length is 13 residues. Germline values: CDR1 KGHSH, CDR2 LQKENI. CDR3 in DNA: TGTGCCAGCTCATGGAAGGGGGATCAGCCCCAGCATTTT. Translation: CASSWKGDQPQHF.

The genes are TRBV29-1 and TRBJ2-5; 15 bases match TRBD2. V lost 4 bases, J lost 4 bases, and 10 bases stayed unmatched. Germline CDR1 reads SQVTM; CDR2 reads ANQGSEA. The CDR3 totals 17 residues. The DNA of the CDR3 is TGCAGCGTTGCCGGAGGACTAGCGGGGGGGTCAGGAGAGACCCAGTACTTC. Protein: CSVAGGLAGGSGETQYF.

The rearrangement uses TRBV7-2 and TRBJ2-7; D is unresolved. The CDR3 has 12 residues. With 5 bases removed from V and 4 bases from J, the gap between germline ends came to 9 bases. The V gene's germline CDR1 is SGHTA and CDR2 FQGNSA. The CDR3: CASSRPSYEQYF. For the CDR3, the DNA is TGTGCCAGCAGCCGTCCCTCTTACGAGCAGTACTTC.

This clone was picked up one time. This chain links TRBV4-3 with TRBJ2-1; TRBD2 matches 8 bases. Germline V gives CDR1 LGHNA, CDR2 YSLEER. The V segment lost 0 bases and the J segment 2 bases; nucleotides outside the gene matches: 6. CDR3 size: 17 residues. This CDR3 reads CASSQDPAGGAYNEQFF. The CDR3 region has the DNA TGCGCCAGCAGCCAAGATCCCGCCGGGGGGGCCTACAATGAGCAGTTCTTC.